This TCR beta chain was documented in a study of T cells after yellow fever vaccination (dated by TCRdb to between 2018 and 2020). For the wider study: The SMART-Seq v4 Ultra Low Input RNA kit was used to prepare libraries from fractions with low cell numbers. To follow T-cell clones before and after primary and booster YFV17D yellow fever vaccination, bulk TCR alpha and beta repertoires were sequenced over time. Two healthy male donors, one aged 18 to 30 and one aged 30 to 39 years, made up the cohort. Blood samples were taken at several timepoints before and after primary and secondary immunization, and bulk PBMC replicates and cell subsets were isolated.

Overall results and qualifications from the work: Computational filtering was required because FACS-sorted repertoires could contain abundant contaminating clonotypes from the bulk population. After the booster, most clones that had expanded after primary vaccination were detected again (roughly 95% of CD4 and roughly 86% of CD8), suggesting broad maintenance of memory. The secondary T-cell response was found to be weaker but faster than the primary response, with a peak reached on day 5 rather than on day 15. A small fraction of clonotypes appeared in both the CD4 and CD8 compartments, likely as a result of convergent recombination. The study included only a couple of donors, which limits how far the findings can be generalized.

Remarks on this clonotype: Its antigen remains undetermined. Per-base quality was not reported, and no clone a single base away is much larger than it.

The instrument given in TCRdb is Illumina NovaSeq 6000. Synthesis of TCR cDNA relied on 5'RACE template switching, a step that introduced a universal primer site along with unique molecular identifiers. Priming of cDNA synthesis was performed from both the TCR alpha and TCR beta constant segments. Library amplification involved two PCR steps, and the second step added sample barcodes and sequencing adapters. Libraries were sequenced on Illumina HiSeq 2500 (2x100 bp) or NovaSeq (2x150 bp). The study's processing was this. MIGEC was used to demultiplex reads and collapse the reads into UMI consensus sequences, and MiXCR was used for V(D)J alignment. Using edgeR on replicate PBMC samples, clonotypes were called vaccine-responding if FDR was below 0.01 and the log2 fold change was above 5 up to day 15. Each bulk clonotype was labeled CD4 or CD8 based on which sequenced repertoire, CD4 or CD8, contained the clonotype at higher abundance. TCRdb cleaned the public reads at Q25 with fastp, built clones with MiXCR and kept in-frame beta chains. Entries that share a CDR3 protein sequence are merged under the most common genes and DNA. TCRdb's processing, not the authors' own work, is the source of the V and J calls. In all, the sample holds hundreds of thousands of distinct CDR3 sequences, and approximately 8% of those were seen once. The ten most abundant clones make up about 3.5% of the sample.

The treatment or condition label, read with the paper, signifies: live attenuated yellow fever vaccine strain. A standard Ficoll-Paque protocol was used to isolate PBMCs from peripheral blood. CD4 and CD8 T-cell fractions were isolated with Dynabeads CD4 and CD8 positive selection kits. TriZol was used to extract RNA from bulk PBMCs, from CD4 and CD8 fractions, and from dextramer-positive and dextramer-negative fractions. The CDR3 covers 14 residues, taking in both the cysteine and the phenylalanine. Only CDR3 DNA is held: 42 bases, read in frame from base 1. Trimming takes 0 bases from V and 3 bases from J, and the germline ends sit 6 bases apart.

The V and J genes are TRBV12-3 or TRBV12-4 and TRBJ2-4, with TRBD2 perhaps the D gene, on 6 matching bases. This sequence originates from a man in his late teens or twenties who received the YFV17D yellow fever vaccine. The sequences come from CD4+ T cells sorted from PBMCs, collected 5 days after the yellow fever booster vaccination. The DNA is TGTGCCAGCAGTTTAGCGCGGGACAAAAACATTCAGTACTTC. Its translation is CASSLARDKNIQYF.